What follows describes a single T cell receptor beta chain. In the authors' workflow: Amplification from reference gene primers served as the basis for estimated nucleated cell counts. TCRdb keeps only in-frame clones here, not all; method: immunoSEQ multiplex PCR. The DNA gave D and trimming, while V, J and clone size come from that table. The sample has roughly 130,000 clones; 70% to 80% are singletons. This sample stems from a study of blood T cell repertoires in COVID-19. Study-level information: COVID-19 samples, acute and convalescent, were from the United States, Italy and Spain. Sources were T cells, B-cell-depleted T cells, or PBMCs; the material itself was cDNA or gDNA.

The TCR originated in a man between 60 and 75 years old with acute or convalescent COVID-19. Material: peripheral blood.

The CDR3 reads CASSVLTSGTPDTQYF. The CDR3 region has the DNA TGTGCCAGCAGCGTACTTACTAGCGGGACTCCAGATACGCAGTATTTT. V gene TRBV9 combines with J gene TRBJ2-3, with 10 bases identical to TRBD2. V lost 1 base to trimming and J lost 4 bases; unmatched junction nucleotides: 6. The germline gives CDR1 SGDLS, CDR2 YYNGEE. This CDR3 has 16 residues.